This T cell receptor beta chain was obtained from a study of T cell repertoires in cytomegalovirus infection. As for the study in general: Public signatures in TCR beta pointed to CMV infection and matching HLA type. Overall study findings and caveats: HLA-C-restricted, CMV-specific TCR beta clonotypes were dominant ex vivo.

The V gene's germline CDR1 is SGHTA and CDR2 FQGNSA. V dropped 0 bases and J dropped 7; count of bases not matched to a gene: 6. There are 14 residues in the CDR3. This clonotype has a count of ten or more. What it binds is unknown. TCRdb re-derived calls from the reads in MiXCR, one entry per CDR3 protein. The sample has some 100,000 distinct CDR3 sequences, under 25% seen once. The source is a human donor in good health (CMV status not recorded). Some clones in this sample may be carry-over from other donors' samples. Sequenced input: CD8+ T cells from PBMCs. The rearrangement uses TRBV7-2 and TRBJ2-7; 7 nucleotides line up with TRBD2. The CDR3 sequence is CASSLALGGREQYF. The CDR3, as DNA: TGTGCCAGCAGCTTAGCGTTGGGGGGGAGGGAGCAGTACTTC.